This T cell receptor beta chain comes out of a study of T cells in tuberculosis. The CDR3 spans 14 residues. Deletions cut 6 bases from V and 0 bases from J, with 6 bases between. Germline V gene sequence: CDR1 MNHNS, CDR2 SASEGT. After thawing and overnight rest, PBMC were stained with GMM-loaded CD1B tetramer, viability dye and anti-CD3 for sorting. The lipid loaded on the CD1B tetramers was C32 glucose monomycolate from Rhodococcus equi. PBMC for tetramer sorting were first depleted of CD14-expressing monocytes. Chain pairing is unknown; alpha and beta were sequenced separately. Data came from immunoSEQ multiplex PCR; TCRdb stores just in-frame clones and leaves some out. Seen here are 88,000 or so clones, approximately 91% observed once, and the top ten hold approximately 1.9%.

Sequencing used CD1b-GMM tetramer-negative cells sorted from PBMCs. The V gene is TRBV6-1, the J gene TRBJ1-6; D unclear. This sequence was found in an adult woman with latent tuberculosis. The CDR3 DNA follows: TGTGCCAGCAGCGCGAGCTCCTATAATTCACCCCTCCACTTT. It encodes CASSASSYNSPLHF.